Listed below are T cell receptor beta chains from one sample, sequenced in a study of post-analysis software for immune sequencing data. MiXCR was run by TCRdb on the PCR reads, yielding one entry per CDR3 protein. The table includes more than 500,000 distinct CDR3 sequences, under 40% detected once. Sequenced: blood. The source is a girl aged 2-17 years with multiple sclerosis. The CDR3 runs from the conserved cysteine through the conserved F or W.

J	V	CDR3
TRBJ2-5	TRBV4-1	CASSQDAGFSLIKYF
TRBJ2-1	TRBV7-7	CASSFPTVQETQFF
TRBJ2-1	TRBV7-7	CASSTTGTSGIVEQFF
TRBJ2-1	TRBV5-1	CASSFGDRDHNEQFF
TRBJ2-1	TRBV10-3	CAISPASSYNEQFF
TRBJ2-1	TRBV20-1	CSATPGDEQFF
TRBJ2-5	TRBV4-2	CASSRSHGAGGQETQYF
TRBJ2-4	TRBV12-3/TRBV12-4	CASSSTGGDLLKNIQYF
TRBJ1-2	TRBV5-1	CASSSDRGNAGYTF
TRBJ1-4	TRBV20-1	CSARAARSVTNEKLFF
TRBJ1-1	TRBV20-1	CSASRQGASEAFF
TRBJ1-2	TRBV20-1	CSAQGSRELYYGYTF
-	TRBV7-2	CASSSPGLGKTQYF
TRBJ1-6	TRBV7-9	CASSSTGPGNSPLHF
TRBJ2-7	TRBV5-6	CASRGGRDRGYEQYF
TRBJ2-3	TRBV20-1	CRVGGLDPTSGSTDTQYF
TRBJ1-2	TRBV5-5	CASSLGQGFPNYGYTF
TRBJ2-3	TRBV29-1	CSGRLAGADTQYF
TRBJ2-3	TRBV29-1	CSVEVPPFTDTQYF
TRBJ2-3	TRBV6-6	CASGRQGSDTQYF
TRBJ2-2	TRBV10-3	CAIRAGGTNTGELFF
TRBJ1-2	TRBV29-1	CSDYRENGYTF
TRBJ1-2	TRBV7-2	CASSRFDSYGYTF
TRBJ1-2	TRBV5-1	CASSFSPPRRLGGGYTF
TRBJ2-7	TRBV15	CATSREGVSYEQYF
TRBJ2-6	TRBV7-2	CASSTTASGANVRTF
TRBJ2-3	TRBV5-6	CASSLGDYSTDTQYF
TRBJ2-1	TRBV20-1	CSARDDWDSRGASYNEQFF
TRBJ2-3	TRBV6-5	CASREQRGSTDTQYF